These 12 T cell receptor beta chains were sequenced from one sample in a study of radiotherapy plus CTLA-4 blockade in lung cancer. Assay: immunoSEQ multiplex PCR; the TCRdb copy retains only in-frame clones and omits some. The sample lists about 48,000 clones; 80% to 85% were seen once. The material was peripheral blood, obtained from a patient treated with radiotherapy plus ipilimumab. Receptors were obtained from a human donor with non-small cell lung cancer who had stable disease on radiotherapy plus ipilimumab.

This chain links TRBV19 with TRBJ2-6; TRBD1 is a possible D gene (6 bases). The CDR3 is made up of 17 amino acids. V lost 6 bases and J 0 bases, leaving 15 bases between the germline ends. CDR1 and CDR2 (germline): LNHDA, SQIVND (reference sequence). The CDR3, as DNA: TGTGCCAGTAGCACCGGACAGATTCACTCTGGGGCCAACGTCCTGACTTTC. Protein product: CASSTGQIHSGANVLTF. Using reference TRBV19 and TRBJ2-6 for the parts outside the CDR3, the full variable domain is DGGITQSPKYLFRKEGQNVTLSCEQNLNHDAMYWYRQDPGQGLRLIYYSQIVNDFQKGDIAEGYSVSREKKESFPLTVTSAQKNPTAFYLCASSTGQIHSGANVLTFGAGSRLTVL.

V and J are TRBV11-3 and TRBJ2-1, with 7 bases aligning to TRBD1. This CDR3 is built from 15 residues. V gave up 2 bases and J gave up 2 bases; unmatched junction bases: 3. Germline V CDR1 and CDR2: SGHNT, YENEEA. CDR3 in DNA: TGTGCCAGCAGCTTACGAGGGGGCGCCTACAATGAGCAGTTCTTC. Protein: CASSLRGGAYNEQFF.

This clone was recorded only once. This chain links TRBV5-4 with TRBJ2-3, with TRBD2 matching over 7 bases. The CDR3 is made up of 15 amino acids. CDR1 is SGHNT and CDR2 is YYREEE in the germline V gene (reference sequence). V shed 5 bases, J shed 0 bases, and the junction held 6 bases outside the gene matches. CDR3 region: CASRGGSFSTDTQYF. The CDR3 DNA reads TGTGCCAGCAGGGGAGGGTCATTTAGCACAGATACGCAGTATTTT. The full variable domain, in which reference TRBV5-4 and TRBJ2-3 provide the parts outside the CDR3, is ETGVTQSPTHLIKTRGQQVTLRCSSQSGHNTVSWYQQALGQGPQFIFQYYREEENGRGNFPPRFSGLQFPNYSSELNVNALELDDSALYLCASRGGSFSTDTQYFGPGTRLTVL.

As DNA, the CDR3 is TGTGCCAGCAGTTTAGGACAGGGGGGGTACGAGCAGTACTTC. The encoded protein is CASSLGQGGYEQYF. The V gene is TRBV27, the J gene TRBJ2-7; 10 bases agree with TRBD1. The CDR3 totals 14 residues. Germline V gene lookup returns CDR1 MNHEY and CDR2 SMNVEV (reference sequence). J gave up 4 bases and V 2 bases, and 2 bases lay outside the gene matches.

This chain joins TRBV9 and TRBJ2-1; maybe TRBD1 (6 bases). This CDR3 comprises 14 residues. Trimming pared 4 bases from V and 8 bases from J, leaving 16 bases between. CDR1 SGDLS and CDR2 YYNGEE come from the germline V gene. The CDR3 DNA follows: TGTGCCAGCAGCCCAGGGGCTAGGCTCGATGAGCAGTTCTTC. Translation gives CASSPGARLDEQFF.

The chain couples TRBV7-6 to TRBJ2-7; possibly TRBD2 for D (6 bases). V lost 4 bases and J 4 bases, leaving 20 bases between the germline ends. Germline loops: CDR1 SGHVS, CDR2 FNYEAQ. The CDR3 length is 16 residues. CDR3 in DNA: TGTGCCAGCAGCTCCTTTAGCGGTACGGGGAAATACGAGCAGTACTTC. Protein product: CASSSFSGTGKYEQYF. The variable domain in full, completed from reference TRBV7-6 and TRBJ2-7, reads GAGVSQSPRYKVTKRGQDVALRCDPISGHVSLYWYRQALGQGPEFLTYFNYEAQQDKSGLPNDRFSAERPEGSISTLTIQRTEQRDSAMYRCASSSFSGTGKYEQYFGPGTRLTVT.

This clone was found a few times. The chain combines TRBV5-1 with TRBJ2-3, with D perhaps matching TRBD2 (5 bases). CDR3 length: 14 residues. Germline CDR1 and CDR2: SGHRS and YFSETQ. With 4 bases removed from V and 4 bases from J, the gap between germline ends came to 13 bases. This CDR3 reads CASSTGGGADTQYF. DNA for the CDR3: TGCGCCAGCAGCACCGGAGGTGGCGCAGATACGCAGTATTTT.

The gene calls are TRBV30 and TRBJ1-3, with 12 bases matching TRBD1. V dropped 5 bases and J dropped 0; count of bases not matched to a gene: 5. There are 16 residues in the CDR3. Germline values: CDR1 GTSNPN, CDR2 SVGIG (reference sequence). The CDR3 here is CAWGQGQGASGNTIYF. CDR3 coding DNA: TGTGCCTGGGGACAGGGACAGGGGGCCTCTGGAAACACCATATATTTT.

The rearrangement uses TRBV19 and TRBJ2-3, with a tentative D call TRBD2 (6 bases). Germline lookup yields CDR1 LNHDA and CDR2 SQIVND (reference sequence). This CDR3 region has 14 residues. The V end lost 5 bases, the J end lost 3 bases, and 12 bases lay between the germline ends. The CDR3 spells CASSDGGVTDTQYF. The DNA of the CDR3 is TGTGCCAGTAGTGACGGGGGAGTAACAGATACGCAGTATTTT.

This clone was observed a few times. This chain links TRBV25-1 with TRBJ1-5; D is unresolved. Trimming removed 5 bases from V and 2 bases from J, with 10 bases in between. Germline CDR1 reads MGHDK; CDR2 reads SYGVNS. The CDR3 consists of 14 residues. This CDR3 is CASSPGSRNQPQHF. CDR3 nucleotide sequence: TGTGCCAGCAGTCCGGGGTCCCGCAATCAGCCCCAGCATTTT. The whole variable domain, remainder taken from reference TRBV25-1 and TRBJ1-5, is EADIYQTPRYLVIGTGKKITLECSQTMGHDKMYWYQQDPGMELHLIHYSYGVNSTEKGDLSSESTVSRIRTEHFPLTLESARPSHTSQYLCASSPGSRNQPQHFGDGTRLSIL.

This chain joins TRBV7-2 and TRBJ2-7; the match to TRBD2 covers 9 bases. This CDR3 comprises 15 residues. The germline V gene has CDR1 SGHTA and CDR2 FQGNSA. Trimming cost V 1 base and J 4 bases; bases outside gene matches: 5. This CDR3 reads CASSLVPSGKYEQYF. Written as DNA, the CDR3 is TGTGCCAGCAGCTTAGTTCCTAGCGGGAAGTACGAGCAGTACTTC.

This sequence joins TRBV30 and TRBJ1-5; D is ambiguous. V shed 2 bases and J shed 2 bases, with 7 bases lying between them. This CDR3 is built from 13 residues. Germline CDR1 is GTSNPN and CDR2 is SVGIG (reference sequence). CDR3 sequence: CAWSSGGNQPQHF. CDR3 DNA sequence: TGTGCCTGGAGTAGCGGGGGCAATCAGCCCCAGCATTTT.